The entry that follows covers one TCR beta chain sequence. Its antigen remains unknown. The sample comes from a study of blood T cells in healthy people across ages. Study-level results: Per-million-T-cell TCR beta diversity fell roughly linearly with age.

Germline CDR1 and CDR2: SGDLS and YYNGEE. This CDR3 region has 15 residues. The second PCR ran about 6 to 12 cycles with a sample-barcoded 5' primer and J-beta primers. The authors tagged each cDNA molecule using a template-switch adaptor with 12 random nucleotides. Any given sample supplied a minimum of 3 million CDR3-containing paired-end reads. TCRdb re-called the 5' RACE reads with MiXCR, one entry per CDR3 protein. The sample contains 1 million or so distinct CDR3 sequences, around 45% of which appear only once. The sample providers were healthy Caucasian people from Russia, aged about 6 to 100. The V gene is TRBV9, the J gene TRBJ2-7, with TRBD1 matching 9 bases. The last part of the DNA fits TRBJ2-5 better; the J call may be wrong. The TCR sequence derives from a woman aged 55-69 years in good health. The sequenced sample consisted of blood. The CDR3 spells CASSSQGTGSETQYF. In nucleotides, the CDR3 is TGTGCCAGCAGCTCTCAAGGGACAGGGTCGGAGACCCAGTACTTC.